This note documents a single T cell receptor beta chain sequence. The data were produced by immunoSEQ multiplex PCR, yet TCRdb's version contains in-frame clones alone and is incomplete. The sample yields 55,000 to 70,000 clones, 85% to 95% seen once. The sample is drawn from a study of T cell clones after liver transplantation. Germline assignment: CDR1 SGHNT and CDR2 YYREEE (reference sequence). The CDR3 runs 14 residues. V was clipped by 4 bases and J by 6 bases, with 17 bases between them. The rearrangement joins TRBV5-4 to TRBJ2-7; D is perhaps TRBD1 (6 bases). The material sequenced was CD4+ T cells from blood, taken around 27 months after liver transplant. The receptor's source is a human patient who received a liver transplant. T cells may partly derive from the graft donor. The CDR3 coding sequence is TGTGCCAGCAGCCCCCGTGGCAGGGGTTCCGAGCAGTACTTC. Its translation is CASSPRGRGSEQYF.